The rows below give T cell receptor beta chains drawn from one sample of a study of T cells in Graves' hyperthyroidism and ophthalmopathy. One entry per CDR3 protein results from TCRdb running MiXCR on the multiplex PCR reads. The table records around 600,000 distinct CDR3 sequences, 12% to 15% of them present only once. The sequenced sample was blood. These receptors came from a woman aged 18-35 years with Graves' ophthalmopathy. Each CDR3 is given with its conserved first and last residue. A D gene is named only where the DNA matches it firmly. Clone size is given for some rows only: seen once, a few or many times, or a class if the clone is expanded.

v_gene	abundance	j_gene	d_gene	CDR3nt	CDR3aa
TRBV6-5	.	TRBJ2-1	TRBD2	TGTGCCAGCAGTTATTGGACTAGCGGGAGCTCCTACAATGAGCAGTTCTTC	CASSYWTSGSSYNEQFF
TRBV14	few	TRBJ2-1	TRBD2	TGTGCCAGCAGCCAACGGACTAGCGGGAGGGCCGGATACAATGAGCAGTTCTTC	CASSQRTSGRAGYNEQFF
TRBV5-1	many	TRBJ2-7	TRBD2	TGCGCCAGCAGCACCGGACTAGCGGGAGGAAACTACGAGCAGTACTTC	CASSTGLAGGNYEQYF
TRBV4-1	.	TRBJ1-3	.	TGCGCCAGCAGCCAAGATAACGGGAAAATCTCTGGAAACACCATATATTTT	CASSQDNGKISGNTIYF
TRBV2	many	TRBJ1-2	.	TGTGCCAGCGTAACAGATCCGCGTGGCTACACCTTC	CASVTDPRGYTF
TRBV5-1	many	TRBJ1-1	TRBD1	TGCGCCAGCAGCTCGGGACAGCGGGGCCCCTTGAACACTGAAGCTTTCTTT	CASSSGQRGPLNTEAFF
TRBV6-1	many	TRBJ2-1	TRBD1	TGTGCCAGCAGATCCTGGACAGGGGTCAACAATGAGCAGTTCTTC	CASRSWTGVNNEQFF
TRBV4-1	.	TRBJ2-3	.	TGCGCCAGCAGCCAAGAGTCTAGAGAGGGGCGTACGCAGTATTTT	CASSQESREGRTQYF
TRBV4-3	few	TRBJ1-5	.	TGCGCCAGCAGCCAAGGGGAGGGAAATCAGCCCCAGCATTTT	CASSQGEGNQPQHF
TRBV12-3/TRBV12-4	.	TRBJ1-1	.	TGTGCCAGCAGTTTAACTGGCAGGGAAGACACTGAAGCTTTCTTT	CASSLTGREDTEAFF
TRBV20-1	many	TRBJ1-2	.	TGCAGTGCTAGGGCCCCAGCGGGAGTCTACACCTTC	CSARAPAGVYTF
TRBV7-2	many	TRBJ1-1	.	TGTGCCAGCAGCATCTTAGGGATTGAAGCTTTCTTT	CASSILGIEAFF
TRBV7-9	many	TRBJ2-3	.	TGTGCCAGCAGCTTACCGACGTTCGGGGGCGCGGCAGATACGCAGTATTTT	CASSLPTFGGAADTQYF
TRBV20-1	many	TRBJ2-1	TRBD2	TGCAGTGCTAGTCCACTAGCGGGAGCATATGAGCAGTTCTTC	CSASPLAGAYEQFF
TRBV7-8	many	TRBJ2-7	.	TGTGCCAGCAGCCTGAGCCTAGATCCAAGCTCCTACGAGCAGTACTTC	CASSLSLDPSSYEQYF
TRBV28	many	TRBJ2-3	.	TGTGCCAGCAGTGCAGGAGGTCCAGATACGCAGTATTTT	CASSAGGPDTQYF
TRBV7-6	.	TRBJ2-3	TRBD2	TGTGCCAGCAGCTTCCCAAGCGGGATTGACACAGATACGCAGTATTTT	CASSFPSGIDTDTQYF
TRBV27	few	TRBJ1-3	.	TGTGCCAGCAGTACGGGACACTTGACTGGAAACACCATATATTTT	CASSTGHLTGNTIYF
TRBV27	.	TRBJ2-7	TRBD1	TGTGCCAGCAGTCAATGGACAGGGGGCTACGAGCAGTACTTC	CASSQWTGGYEQYF
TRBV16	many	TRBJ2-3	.	TGTGCCAGCAACGGAGAAACTAGCACAGATACGCAGTATTTT	CASNGETSTDTQYF
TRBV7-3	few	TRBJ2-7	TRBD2	TGTGCCAGCAGCCCCCCGGGGGGGTTCGAGCAGTACTTC	CASSPPGGFEQYF
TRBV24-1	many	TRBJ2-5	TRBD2	TGTGCCACCAGTGGGGGGACTAGCGTACAAGAGACCCAGTACTTC	CATSGGTSVQETQYF
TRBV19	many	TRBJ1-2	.	TGTGCCAGTAGTGGCGGGACACCAACCGCTAACTATGGCTACACCTTC	CASSGGTPTANYGYTF
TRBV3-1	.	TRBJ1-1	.	TGTGCCAGCAGCCAAGAAGCTACTGAAGCTTTCTTT	CASSQEATEAFF
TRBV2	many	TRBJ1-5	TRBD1	TGTGCCAGCAGATCCTCGGCAGGGGGCCGGAATCAGCCCCAGCATTTT	CASRSSAGGRNQPQHF
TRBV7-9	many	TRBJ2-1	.	TGTGCCAGCAGTTACGTACCGGGCCTTATCTACAATGAGCAGTTCTTC	CASSYVPGLIYNEQFF
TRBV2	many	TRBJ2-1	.	TGTGCCAGCAAGGAGCGGTACAATGAGCAGTTCTTC	CASKERYNEQFF
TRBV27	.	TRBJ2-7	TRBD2	TGTGCCAGCAGTTTAGGCGGCGGGAGTCCCTACGAGCAGTACTTC	CASSLGGGSPYEQYF
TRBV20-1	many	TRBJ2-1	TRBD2	TGCAGTGCTGCTCGGGGGGGCTCCTACAATGAGCAGTTCTTC	CSAARGGSYNEQFF
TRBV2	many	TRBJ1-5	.	TGTGCCATTCAGGGGAAGGGGCTCAATCAGCCCCAGCATTTT	CAIQGKGLNQPQHF
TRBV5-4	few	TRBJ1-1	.	TGTGCCAGCAGCCCTCCCCAGGGTCCCACTGAAGCTTTCTTT	CASSPPQGPTEAFF
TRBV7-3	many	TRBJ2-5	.	TGTGCCAGCAGCTTAATCGGGGGAATTCAAGAGACCCAGTACTTC	CASSLIGGIQETQYF
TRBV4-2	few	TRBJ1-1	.	TGTGCCAGCAGCCAAGATTTGAGCGACGCTTTCTTT	CASSQDLSDAFF
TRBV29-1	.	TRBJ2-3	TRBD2	TGCAGCGTTGACTCTAGCGGAACCACAGATACGCAGTATTTT	CSVDSSGTTDTQYF
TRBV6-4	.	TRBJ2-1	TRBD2	TGTGCCAGCAGTCAGAGCGGGATCTCCTACAATGAGCAGTTCTTC	CASSQSGISYNEQFF
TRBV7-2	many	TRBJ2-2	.	TGTGCCAGCAGCAACCCAGGGTCCGGGGAGCTGTTTTTT	CASSNPGSGELFF
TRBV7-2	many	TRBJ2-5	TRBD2	TGTGCCAGCAGCTTAGGGAGAGTCTCGTGGAGGGGAGCGGGAGGCCCCCAAGAGACCCAGTACTTC	CASSLGRVSWRGAGGPQETQYF